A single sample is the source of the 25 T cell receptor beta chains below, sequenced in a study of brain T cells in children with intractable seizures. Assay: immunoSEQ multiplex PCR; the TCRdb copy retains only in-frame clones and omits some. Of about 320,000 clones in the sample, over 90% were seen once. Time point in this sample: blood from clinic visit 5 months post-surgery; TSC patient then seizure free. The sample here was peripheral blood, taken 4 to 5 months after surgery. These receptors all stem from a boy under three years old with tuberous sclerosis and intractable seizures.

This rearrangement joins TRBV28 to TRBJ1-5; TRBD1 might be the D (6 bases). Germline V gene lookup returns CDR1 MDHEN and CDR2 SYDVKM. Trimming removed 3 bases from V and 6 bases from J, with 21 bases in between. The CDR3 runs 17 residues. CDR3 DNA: TGTGCCAGCAGTTTCACCCCTGATGGGGGCGGGAGTCAGCCCCAGCATTTT. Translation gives CASSFTPDGGGSQPQHF.

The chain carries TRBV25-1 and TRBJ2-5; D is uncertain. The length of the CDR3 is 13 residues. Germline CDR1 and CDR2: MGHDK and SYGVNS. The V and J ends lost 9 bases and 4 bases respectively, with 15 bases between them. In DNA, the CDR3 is TGTGCCAGTACCCCTACTTCGGCAGAGACCCAGTACTTC. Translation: CASTPTSAETQYF.

The CDR3 sequence is CASSLDVTGVYGYTF. The CDR3 DNA reads TGCGCCAGCAGCTTGGACGTGACAGGGGTTTATGGCTACACCTTC. This rearrangement joins TRBV5-1 to TRBJ1-2; 8 bases are a match to TRBD1. V was clipped by 0 bases and J by 5 bases; unmatched bases: 6. Germline loops: CDR1 SGHRS, CDR2 YFSETQ. The CDR3 runs to 15 residues.

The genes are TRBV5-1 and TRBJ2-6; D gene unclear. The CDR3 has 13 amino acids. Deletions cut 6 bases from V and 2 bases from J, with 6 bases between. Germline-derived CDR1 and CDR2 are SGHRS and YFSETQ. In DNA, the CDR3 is TGCGCCAGCAATCCCGCTGGGGCCAACGTCCTGACTTTC. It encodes CASNPAGANVLTF.

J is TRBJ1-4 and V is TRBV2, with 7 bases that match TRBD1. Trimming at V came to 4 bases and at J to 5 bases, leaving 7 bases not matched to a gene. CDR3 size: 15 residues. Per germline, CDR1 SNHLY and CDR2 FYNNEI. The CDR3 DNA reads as TGTGCCAGCAGTGTTGAGGGGGCAAGAAATGAAAAACTGTTTTTT. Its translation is CASSVEGARNEKLFF.

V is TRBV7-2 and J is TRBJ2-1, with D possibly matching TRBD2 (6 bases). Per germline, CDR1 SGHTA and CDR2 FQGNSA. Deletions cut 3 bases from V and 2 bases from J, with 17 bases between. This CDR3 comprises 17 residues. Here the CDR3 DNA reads TGTGCCAGCAGCTTTATTCGGGACTCTCTAACCTACAATGAGCAGTTCTTC. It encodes CASSFIRDSLTYNEQFF.

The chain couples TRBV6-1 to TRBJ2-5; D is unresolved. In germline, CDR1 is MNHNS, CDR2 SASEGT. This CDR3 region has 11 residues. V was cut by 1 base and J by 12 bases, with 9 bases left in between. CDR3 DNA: TGTGCCAGCAGTGAAGTTTGGGGAAAGTACTTC. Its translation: CASSEVWGKYF.

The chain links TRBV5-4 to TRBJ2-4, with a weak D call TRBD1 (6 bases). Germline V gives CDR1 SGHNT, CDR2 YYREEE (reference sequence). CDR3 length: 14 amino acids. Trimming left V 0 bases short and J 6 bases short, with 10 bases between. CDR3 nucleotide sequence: TGTGCCAGCAGCTTGGCAGGGGCGGGAAACATTCAGTACTTC. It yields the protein CASSLAGAGNIQYF.

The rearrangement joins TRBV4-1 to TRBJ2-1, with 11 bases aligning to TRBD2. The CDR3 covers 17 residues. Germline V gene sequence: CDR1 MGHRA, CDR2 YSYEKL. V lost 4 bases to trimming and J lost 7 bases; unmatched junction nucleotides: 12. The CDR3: CASSPTPTSGSTNEQFF. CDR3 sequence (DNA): TGCGCCAGCAGCCCCACCCCTACTAGCGGGAGTACAAATGAGCAGTTCTTC.

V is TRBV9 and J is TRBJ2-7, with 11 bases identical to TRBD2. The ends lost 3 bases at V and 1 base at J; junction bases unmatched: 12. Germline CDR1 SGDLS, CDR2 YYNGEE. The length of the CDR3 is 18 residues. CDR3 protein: CASSATLKGTSGSYEQYF. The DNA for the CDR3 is TGTGCCAGCAGCGCCACCCTAAAAGGGACTAGCGGATCCTACGAGCAGTACTTC.

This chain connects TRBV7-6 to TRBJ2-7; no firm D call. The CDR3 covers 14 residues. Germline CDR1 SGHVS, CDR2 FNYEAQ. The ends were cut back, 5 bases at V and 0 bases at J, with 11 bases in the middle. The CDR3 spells CASSPEASSYEQYF. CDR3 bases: TGTGCCAGCAGCCCAGAAGCTAGCTCCTACGAGCAGTACTTC.

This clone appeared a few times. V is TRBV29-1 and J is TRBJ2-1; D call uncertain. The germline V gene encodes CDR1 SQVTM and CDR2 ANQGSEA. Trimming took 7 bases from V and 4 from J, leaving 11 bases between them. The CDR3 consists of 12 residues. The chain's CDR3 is CSAERVYNEQFF. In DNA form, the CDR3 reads TGCAGCGCCGAAAGGGTATACAATGAGCAGTTCTTC.

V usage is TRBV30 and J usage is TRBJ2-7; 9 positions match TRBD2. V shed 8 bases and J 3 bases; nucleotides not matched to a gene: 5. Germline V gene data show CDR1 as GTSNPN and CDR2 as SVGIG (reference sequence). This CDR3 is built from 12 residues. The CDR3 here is CAASGESYEQYF. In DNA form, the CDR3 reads TGTGCCGCTAGCGGGGAAAGCTACGAGCAGTACTTC.

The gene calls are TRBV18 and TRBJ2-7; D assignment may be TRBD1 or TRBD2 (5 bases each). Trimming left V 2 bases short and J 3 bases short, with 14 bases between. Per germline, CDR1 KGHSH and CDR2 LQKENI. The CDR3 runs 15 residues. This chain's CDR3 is CASSPVGTWFYEQYF. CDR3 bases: TGTGCCAGCTCACCAGTGGGGACCTGGTTCTACGAGCAGTACTTC.

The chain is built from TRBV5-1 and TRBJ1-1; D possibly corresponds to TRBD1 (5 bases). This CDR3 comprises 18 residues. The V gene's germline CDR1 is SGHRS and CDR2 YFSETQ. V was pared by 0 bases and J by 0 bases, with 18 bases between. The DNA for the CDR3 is TGCGCCAGCAGCTTGGATAGACCCATAGGGGTGATGAACACTGAAGCTTTCTTT. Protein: CASSLDRPIGVMNTEAFF.

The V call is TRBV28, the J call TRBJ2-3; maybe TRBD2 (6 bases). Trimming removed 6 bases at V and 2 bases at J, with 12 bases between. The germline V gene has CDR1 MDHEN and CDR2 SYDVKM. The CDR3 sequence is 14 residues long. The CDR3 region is CASSGSGFTDTQYF. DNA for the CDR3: TGTGCCAGCAGCGGTAGCGGCTTCACAGATACGCAGTATTTT.

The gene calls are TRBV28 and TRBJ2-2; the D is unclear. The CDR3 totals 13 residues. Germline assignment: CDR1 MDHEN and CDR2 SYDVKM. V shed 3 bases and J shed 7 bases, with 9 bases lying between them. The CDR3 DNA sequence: TGTGCCAGCAGTTTTGGCTGGGTCGGGGAGCTGTTTTTT. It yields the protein CASSFGWVGELFF.

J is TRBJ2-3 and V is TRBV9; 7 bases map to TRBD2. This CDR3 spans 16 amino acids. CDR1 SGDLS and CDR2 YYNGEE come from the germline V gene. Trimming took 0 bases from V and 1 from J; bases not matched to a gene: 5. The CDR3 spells CASSVASSGRTDTQYF. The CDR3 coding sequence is TGTGCCAGCAGCGTAGCATCTAGCGGCCGCACAGATACGCAGTATTTT.

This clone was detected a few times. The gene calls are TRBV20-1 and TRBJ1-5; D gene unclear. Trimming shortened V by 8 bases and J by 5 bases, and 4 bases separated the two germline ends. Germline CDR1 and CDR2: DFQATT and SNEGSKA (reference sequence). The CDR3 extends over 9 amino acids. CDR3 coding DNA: TGCAGTACCGATCAGCCCCAGCATTTT. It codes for CSTDQPQHF.

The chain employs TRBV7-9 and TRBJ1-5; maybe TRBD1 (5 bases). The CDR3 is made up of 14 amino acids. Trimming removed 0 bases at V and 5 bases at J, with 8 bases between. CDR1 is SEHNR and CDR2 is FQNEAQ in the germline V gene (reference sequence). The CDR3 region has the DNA TGTGCCAGCAGCTTAGCGCGGGGGGATCAGCCCCAGCATTTT. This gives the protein CASSLARGDQPQHF.

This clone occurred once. CDR3: CASSHETTPRWGPQYF. The CDR3 nucleotides read TGCGCCAGCAGCCATGAGACGACACCCCGATGGGGACCCCAGTACTTC. The rearrangement links TRBV4-1 to TRBJ2-5; D may match TRBD1 or TRBD2 (5 bases each). This CDR3 is built from 16 residues. The germline gives CDR1 MGHRA, CDR2 YSYEKL. The ends were cut back, 3 bases at V and 9 bases at J, with 23 bases in the middle.

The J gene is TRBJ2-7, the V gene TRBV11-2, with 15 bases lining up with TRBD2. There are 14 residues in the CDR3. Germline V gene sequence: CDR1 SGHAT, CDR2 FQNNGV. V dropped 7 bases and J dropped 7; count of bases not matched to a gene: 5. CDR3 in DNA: TGTGCCAGCACCGGACTAGCGGGAGGGGTTGAGCAGTACTTC. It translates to CASTGLAGGVEQYF. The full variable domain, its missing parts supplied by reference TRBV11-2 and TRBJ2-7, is EAGVAQSPRYKIIEKRQSVAFWCNPISGHATLYWYQQILGQGPKLLIQFQNNGVVDDSQLPKDRFSAERLKGVDSTLKIQPAKLEDSAVYLCASTGLAGGVEQYFGPGTRLTVT.

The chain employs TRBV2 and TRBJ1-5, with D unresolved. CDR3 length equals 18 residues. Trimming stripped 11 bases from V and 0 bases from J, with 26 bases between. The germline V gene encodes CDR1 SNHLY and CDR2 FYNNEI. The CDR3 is CARPAAGRLPYSNQPQHF. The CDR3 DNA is TGTGCCCGCCCGGCGGCAGGCCGACTTCCTTATAGCAATCAGCCCCAGCATTTT.

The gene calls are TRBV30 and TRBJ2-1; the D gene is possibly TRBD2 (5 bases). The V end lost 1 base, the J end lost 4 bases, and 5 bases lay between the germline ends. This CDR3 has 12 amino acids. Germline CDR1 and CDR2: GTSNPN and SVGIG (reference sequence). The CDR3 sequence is CAWSGEYNEQFF. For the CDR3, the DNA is TGTGCCTGGAGTGGGGAGTACAATGAGCAGTTCTTC.

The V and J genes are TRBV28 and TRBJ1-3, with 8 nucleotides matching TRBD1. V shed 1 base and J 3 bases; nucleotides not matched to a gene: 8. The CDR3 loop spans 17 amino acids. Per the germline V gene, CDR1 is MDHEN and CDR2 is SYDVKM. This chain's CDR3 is CASSLSFPTGVGNTIYF. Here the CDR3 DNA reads TGTGCCAGCAGTTTATCATTCCCGACAGGGGTTGGAAACACCATATATTTT.